One sample yielded the 28 T cell receptor beta chains listed below, sequenced in a study of Ad26.COV2.S vaccination and SARS-CoV-2 variants. Stated treatment: roughly 20 received Ad26.COV2.S at low or high dose, single or two shots; about 5 received placebo; per-sample allocation not given. On day 63 after the first injection, vaccine and placebo recipients gave samples. The assay was immunoSEQ multiplex PCR, and TCRdb's table has in-frame clones only and misses some. Of about 680,000 clones in the sample, around 89% are singletons; the top ten hold about 1.5%. Here the sequenced sample was peripheral blood, taken in a trial of Ad26.COV2.S vaccine versus placebo. Source of these receptors: a person aged 18-60 years who received the Ad26.COV2.S COVID-19 vaccine or a placebo.

The chain uses TRBV7-2 and TRBJ2-6; D gene ambiguous. Trimming took off 1 base at V and 4 bases at J, with 8 bases between the two ends. There are 15 residues in the CDR3. Germline assignment: CDR1 SGHTA and CDR2 FQGNSA. CDR3 in amino acids: CASSLVGNGANVLTF. In nucleotides, the CDR3 is TGTGCCAGCAGCTTAGTAGGGAACGGGGCCAACGTCCTGACTTTC.

J is TRBJ2-5 and V is TRBV3-1 (or the pseudogene TRBV3-2), with 9 bases fitting TRBD2. Unmatched junction bases numbered 10, after V lost 0 bases and J lost 5 bases. Germline CDR1 and CDR2: LGHDT and YNNKEL (reference sequence). The CDR3 consists of 17 residues. CDR3 DNA sequence: TGTGCCAGCAGCCAAGATCTGCGCGCTAGCGGGAAGGAGACCCAGTACTTC. Amino acids: CASSQDLRASGKETQYF.

This clone was seen just once. The V and J genes are TRBV24-1 and TRBJ1-2, with 9 bases lining up with TRBD1. The CDR3 is 18 residues long. J was trimmed by 3 bases and V by 7 bases; bases with no gene match: 17. Germline CDR1 reads KGHDR; CDR2 reads SFDVKD. The CDR3 protein is CATSRPSPQGANHYGYTF. As DNA, the CDR3 is TGTGCCACCAGCCGCCCCTCGCCACAGGGGGCGAATCACTATGGCTACACCTTC.

The chain carries TRBV5-1 and TRBJ2-2; possibly TRBD1 for D (5 bases). Trimming pared 0 bases from V and 7 bases from J, leaving 16 bases between. Germline V gene data show CDR1 as SGHRS and CDR2 as YFSETQ. The CDR3 is 16 amino acids. CDR3 sequence (DNA): TGCGCCAGCAGCTTGGAGGTCCCAGGGAATATCGGGGAGCTGTTTTTT. This encodes CASSLEVPGNIGELFF.

Points on this clone: This same CDR3 is encoded by further DNA sequences in the sample. The rearrangement uses TRBV3-1 (or the pseudogene TRBV3-2) and TRBJ1-4, with D unclear. This CDR3 spans 11 amino acids. From germline, CDR1 is LGHDT and CDR2 YNNKEL (reference sequence). The V end was cut by 1 base, the J end by 7 bases, with 1 base between. CDR3 in amino acids: CASSQGEKLFF. The CDR3 DNA reads TGTGCCAGCAGCCAAGGTGAAAAACTGTTTTTT.

The chain has TRBV27 and TRBJ2-3; D unclear. The CDR3 consists of 15 residues. V lost 5 bases and J lost 0, with 12 bases in between. Germline CDR1 MNHEY, CDR2 SMNVEV (reference sequence). The CDR3 DNA reads TGTGCCAGCAGTCTCAGGAGTTTTAGCACAGATACGCAGTATTTT. Protein product: CASSLRSFSTDTQYF.

For this clone: At the DNA level, this CDR3 is encoded by other sequences in the same sample as well. The gene calls are TRBV10-3 and TRBJ2-7; 8 nucleotides align to TRBD2. V was pared by 0 bases and J by 2 bases, with 0 bases of the junction left unmatched. This CDR3 has 14 amino acids. Per the germline V gene, CDR1 is ENHRY and CDR2 is SYGVKD. The CDR3 DNA reads as TGTGCCATCAGTGAGTCTAGCGGGGCCTACGAGCAGTACTTC. Protein product: CAISESSGAYEQYF.

This chain joins TRBV6-5 and TRBJ1-3; D gene uncertain. Germline-derived CDR1 and CDR2 are MNHEY and SVGAGI. Trimming removed 5 bases from V and 4 bases from J, with 12 bases in between. The CDR3 covers 14 residues. The CDR3 spells CASSPHGSGNTIYF. The CDR3 coding sequence is TGTGCCAGCAGTCCACACGGCTCGGGAAACACCATATATTTT.

The count of this clone is one. The same CDR3 is also encoded by other DNA sequences in this sample. V is TRBV3-1 (or the pseudogene TRBV3-2) and J is TRBJ1-3, with D hard to call. The CDR3 covers 12 residues. Trimming pared 4 bases from V and 2 bases from J, leaving 3 bases between. Germline CDR1 reads LGHDT; CDR2 reads YNNKEL (reference sequence). CDR3 residues: CASSPPGNTIYF. CDR3 coding DNA: TGTGCCAGCAGCCCACCTGGAAACACCATATATTTT.

The chain carries TRBV7-9 and TRBJ2-5; 7 nucleotides align to TRBD1. Germline V gene lookup returns CDR1 SEHNR and CDR2 FQNEAQ (reference sequence). Trimming removed 1 base from V and 4 bases from J; junction bases left unmatched: 3. The CDR3 contains 14 residues. The CDR3 loop reads CASSLEGASETQYF. For the CDR3, the DNA is TGTGCCAGCAGCTTAGAGGGGGCCTCAGAGACCCAGTACTTC. The variable domain in full, completed from reference TRBV7-9 and TRBJ2-5, reads DTGVSQNPRHKITKRGQNVTFRCDPISEHNRLYWYRQTLGQGPEFLTYFQNEAQLEKSRLLSDRFSAERPKGSFSTLEIQRTEQGDSAMYLCASSLEGASETQYFGPGTRLLVL.

V gene TRBV3-1 (or the pseudogene TRBV3-2) combines with J gene TRBJ2-5, with TRBD2 as a possible D gene (5 bases). In germline, CDR1 is LGHDT, CDR2 YNNKEL (reference sequence). The CDR3 has 14 residues. V was clipped by 4 bases and J by 2 bases, with 11 bases between them. CDR3: CASSPRTGQETQYF. Written as DNA, the CDR3 is TGTGCCAGCAGCCCACGGACTGGACAAGAGACCCAGTACTTC.

With regard to this clone: The identical CDR3 is also encoded by other nucleotide sequences in the sample. The chain has TRBV5-6 and TRBJ1-6; D remains ambiguous. Trimming shortened V by 0 bases and J by 0 bases, and 7 bases separated the two germline ends. CDR1 SGHDT and CDR2 YYEEEE come from the germline V gene. This CDR3 comprises 16 residues. CDR3 coding DNA: TGTGCCAGCAGCTTGGGTAGAAGCTCCTATAATTCACCCCTCCACTTT. Translating gives CASSLGRSSYNSPLHF.

The chain joins TRBV30 to TRBJ2-3; D is perhaps TRBD1 (5 bases). Deletions cut 2 bases from V and 1 base from J, with 19 bases between. CDR1 and CDR2 from the germline V gene are GTSNPN and SVGIG (reference sequence). The CDR3 has 17 amino acids. CDR3 region: CAWSRQGPSWGTDTQYF. CDR3 DNA: TGTGCCTGGAGTAGGCAGGGTCCGAGTTGGGGCACAGATACGCAGTATTTT.

The chain uses TRBV6-5 and TRBJ2-7, with 8 bases matching TRBD1. With 7 bases clipped from V and 7 bases from J, the junction kept 12 bases outside the gene matches. The CDR3 is 14 residues long. In germline, CDR1 is MNHEY, CDR2 SVGAGI. This CDR3 is CASTLQPGGGEQYF. The CDR3 DNA is TGTGCCAGCACCCTTCAACCAGGGGGCGGAGAGCAGTACTTC.

This clone was observed a single time. The gene calls are TRBV6-5 and TRBJ1-2; maybe TRBD1 (5 bases). V shed 0 bases and J shed 0 bases, with 11 bases lying between them. Germline values: CDR1 MNHEY, CDR2 SVGAGI. The CDR3 has 16 amino acids. This CDR3 is CASSYSVQAPNYGYTF. The CDR3 coding sequence is TGTGCCAGCAGTTACTCGGTACAGGCTCCTAACTATGGCTACACCTTC.

The chain employs TRBV3-1 (or the pseudogene TRBV3-2) and TRBJ2-5, with D tentatively TRBD1 (5 bases). The CDR3 is 15 residues long. V shed 9 bases and J shed 1 base, with 18 bases lying between them. CDR1 LGHDT and CDR2 YNNKEL come from the germline V gene (reference sequence). The CDR3 sequence is CARPHTGLPQETQYF. In DNA form, the CDR3 reads TGTGCCAGGCCCCATACAGGCCTACCCCAAGAGACCCAGTACTTC.

The CDR3 DNA sequence: TGTGCCAGCACCTTCTCGATAAGGGGGGACACTGAAGCTTTCTTT. Translation: CASTFSIRGDTEAFF. The chain is built from TRBV5-6 and TRBJ1-1, with D perhaps matching TRBD1 (6 bases). V was cut by 6 bases and J by 3 bases, with 18 bases left in between. The CDR3 covers 15 residues. Germline V gene lookup returns CDR1 SGHDT and CDR2 YYEEEE.

The CDR3 is CAISGVHPGELFF. The CDR3 DNA reads as TGTGCCATCAGTGGGGTACACCCCGGGGAGCTGTTTTTT. The chain joins TRBV10-3 to TRBJ2-2; D call uncertain. Trimming pared 4 bases from V and 6 bases from J, leaving 9 bases between. Looked up from germline, CDR1 is ENHRY and CDR2 is SYGVKD. The CDR3 is made up of 13 amino acids.

The chain links TRBV9 to TRBJ1-1; D might be TRBD1 (5 bases). The CDR3 runs 16 residues. Trimming shortened V by 0 bases and J by 6 bases, and 18 bases separated the two germline ends. The germline gives CDR1 SGDLS, CDR2 YYNGEE. CDR3 coding DNA: TGTGCCAGCAGCGTAGAAAGCAGGGTAGTGAAATCTGAAGCTTTCTTT. Encoded protein: CASSVESRVVKSEAFF.

The chain links TRBV5-4 to TRBJ2-5, with TRBD1 matching over 8 bases. The germline CDR1 and CDR2 sequences are SGHNT and YYREEE (reference sequence). CDR3 length: 14 residues. After removal of 3 bases from V and 5 bases from J, the junction contained 6 bases not matched to a gene. Here the CDR3 reads CASSSRQGTETQYF. The CDR3 DNA sequence: TGTGCCAGCAGCTCTAGACAGGGGACGGAGACCCAGTACTTC.

The chain uses TRBV5-5 and TRBJ1-4; no clear D. The V gene's germline CDR1 is SGHKS and CDR2 YYEKEE (reference sequence). The V gene lost 4 bases and the J gene lost 8 bases, with 21 bases spanning the gap. The CDR3 spans 16 residues. The CDR3 region is CASSPGPLAGGEKLFF. The CDR3 bases are TGTGCCAGCAGCCCTGGGCCGCTGGCGGGTGGCGAAAAACTGTTTTTT.

The chain has TRBV7-2 and TRBJ2-3; a possible D gene is TRBD1 (5 bases). Germline V CDR1 and CDR2: SGHTA, FQGNSA. The CDR3 sequence is 15 residues long. V gave up 1 base and J gave up 1 base, with 9 bases separating them. The CDR3 DNA follows: TGTGCCAGCAGCTTAGGTACGACAGGCACAGATACGCAGTATTTT. Its protein is CASSLGTTGTDTQYF. The complete variable domain, with remaining parts taken from reference TRBV7-2 and TRBJ2-3, reads GAGVSQSPSNKVTEKGKDVELRCDPISGHTALYWYRQSLGQGLEFLIYFQGNSAPDKSGLPSDRFSAERTGGSVSTLTIQRTQQEDSAVYLCASSLGTTGTDTQYFGPGTRLTVL.

The chain is built from TRBV11-3 and TRBJ2-1, with TRBD2 identical over 12 bases. The germline V gene has CDR1 SGHNT and CDR2 YENEEA. V lost 1 base, J lost 7 bases, and 5 bases stayed unmatched. The CDR3 length is 16 residues. CDR3 amino acids: CASSLGLAGVKNEQFF. For the CDR3, the DNA is TGTGCCAGCAGCTTAGGACTAGCGGGAGTCAAGAATGAGCAGTTCTTC. Supplemented by reference TRBV11-3 and TRBJ2-1, the full variable domain reads EAGVVQSPRYKIIEKKQPVAFWCNPISGHNTLYWYLQNLGQGPELLIRYENEEAVDDSQLPKDRFSAERLKGVDSTLKIQPAELGDSAVYLCASSLGLAGVKNEQFFGPGTRLTVL.

This chain connects TRBV3-1 (or the pseudogene TRBV3-2) to TRBJ2-1; D may match TRBD1 or TRBD2 (5 bases each). The ends were cut back, 4 bases at V and 5 bases at J, with 15 bases in the middle. This CDR3 is 15 amino acids long. Germline CDR1 is LGHDT and CDR2 is YNNKEL (reference sequence). The CDR3 here is CASSRSDLGDNEQFF. The CDR3 coding sequence is TGTGCCAGCAGCCGATCGGACTTAGGGGACAATGAGCAGTTCTTC.

Notes on this clone: Germline and junction disagree at one end, which may indicate a read error. The rearrangement joins TRBV7-7 to TRBJ2-1; 8 bases are shared with TRBD1. CDR3 length: 15 residues. The germline gives CDR1 SSHAT, CDR2 FNYEAQ (reference sequence). The CDR3: CASSLRQGAVGEQFF. The CDR3, as DNA: TGTGCTAGCAGCTTGAGGCAGGGGGCCGTGGGTGAGCAGTTCTTC. Based on the CDR3 plus reference TRBV7-7 and TRBJ2-1, the full variable domain is GAGVSQSPRYKVTKRGQDVTLRCDPISSHATLYWYQQALGQGPEFLTYFNYEAQPDKSGLPSDRFSAERPEGSISTLTIQRTEQRDSAMYRCASSLRQGAVGEQFFGPGTRLTVL.

This chain connects TRBV6-5 to TRBJ1-2; TRBD1 matches at 7 bases. V trimming: 4 bases; J trimming: 2 bases; junction bases outside the gene matches: 7. The CDR3 covers 15 residues. From germline, CDR1 is MNHEY and CDR2 SVGAGI. CDR3 protein: CASSSTGPSNYGYTF. The CDR3 DNA is TGTGCCAGCAGTTCGACAGGGCCATCCAACTATGGCTACACCTTC.

The gene calls are TRBV6-2 or TRBV6-3 and TRBJ1-1; D may be TRBD1 (6 bases). Trimming took 6 bases from V and 12 from J, leaving 17 bases between them. Per germline, CDR1 MNHEY and CDR2 SVGEGT. The CDR3 sequence is 12 residues long. The CDR3 region is CASSLNFGQTFF. The CDR3, as DNA: TGTGCCAGCAGCCTAAACTTTGGACAGACTTTCTTT.

Worth noting for this clone: The junction shows a germline mismatch at one end, possibly a read error. The gene calls are TRBV18 and TRBJ2-7; possibly TRBD1 or TRBD2 for D (5 bases each). Germline V gene lookup returns CDR1 KGHSH and CDR2 LQKENI. The CDR3 loop spans 14 amino acids. The CDR3 DNA is TGTGCCAGCTCAGGGACGCCCGTCTCCTCCGAGCAGTACTTC. Protein: CASSGTPVSSEQYF.